This passage covers 24 T cell receptor beta chains from one sample sequenced in a study of cytotoxic CD8 clonotypes in ibrutinib-treated CLL. Sequencing was performed with immunoSEQ multiplex PCR; in TCRdb, only in-frame clones are kept and a portion is missing. This table holds more than 70,000 clones, about 76% found once. The sequenced sample was PBMCs, obtained after 12 months of ibrutinib treatment. The receptors here all came from a human donor with chronic lymphocytic leukemia.

The chain joins TRBV10-1 to TRBJ1-3; D gene uncertain. Germline-derived CDR1 and CDR2 are WNHNN and SYGVQD (reference sequence). The CDR3 has 13 residues. Trimming shortened V by 9 bases and J by 4 bases, and 13 bases separated the two germline ends. Here the CDR3 DNA reads TGCGCCAGATGGCGGGGATCCGGAAACACCATATATTTT. The encoded protein is CARWRGSGNTIYF.

The chain has TRBV5-1 and TRBJ2-3; no firm D call. The CDR3 totals 13 residues. Trimming took 4 bases from V and 4 from J, leaving 10 bases between them. CDR1 is SGHRS, CDR2 YFSETQ, per germline. The CDR3 DNA follows: TGCGCCAGCAGCCGCCGTCTGGCAGATACGCAGTATTTT. Protein: CASSRRLADTQYF.

J is TRBJ1-1 and V is TRBV7-2; possibly TRBD1 for D (5 bases). CDR1 and CDR2 (germline): SGHTA, FQGNSA. Trimming pared 0 bases from V and 0 bases from J, leaving 26 bases between. This CDR3 is 21 amino acids long. The CDR3, as DNA: TGTGCCAGCAGCTTAGCGTGGGTGCGGGGCCCTGGGGACTACTTGAACACTGAAGCTTTCTTT. Protein: CASSLAWVRGPGDYLNTEAFF.

The chain has TRBV30 and TRBJ2-7; maybe TRBD2 (5 bases). Germline loops: CDR1 GTSNPN, CDR2 SVGIG (reference sequence). This CDR3 is 14 amino acids long. V was shortened by 5 bases and J by 6 bases, with 20 bases between the two germline ends. Here the CDR3 DNA reads TGTGCCTGGTCACCGGAGGTAGCAGGTCGCGAGCAGTACTTC. It specifies CAWSPEVAGREQYF.

This clone was seen a handful of times. The chain has TRBV9 and TRBJ2-7, with 11 positions matching TRBD1. The CDR3 has 15 residues. The trim removed 4 bases at V and 2 bases at J, leaving 5 bases unmatched. Germline assignment: CDR1 SGDLS and CDR2 YYNGEE. The CDR3 coding sequence is TGTGCCAGCAGCCCCGGGACAGGGGGGCCCTACGAGCAGTACTTC. The encoded protein is CASSPGTGGPYEQYF. Full variable domain (remainder filled in from reference TRBV9 and TRBJ2-7): DSGVTQTPKHLITATGQRVTLRCSPRSGDLSVYWYQQSLDQGLQFLIQYYNGEERAKGNILERFSAQQFPDLHSELNLSSLELGDSALYFCASSPGTGGPYEQYFGPGTRLTVT.

This chain joins TRBV7-6 and TRBJ1-1, with D maybe TRBD1 (6 bases). The germline V and J ends were trimmed by 1 base and 0 bases, with 9 bases remaining between them. Per the germline V gene, CDR1 is SGHVS and CDR2 is FNYEAQ. The length of the CDR3 is 15 residues. CDR3: CASSLGGALNTEAFF. The DNA for the CDR3 is TGTGCCAGCAGCTTAGGGGGGGCCCTGAACACTGAAGCTTTCTTT. Combining the CDR3 with reference TRBV7-6 and TRBJ1-1 gives the whole variable domain GAGVSQSPRYKVTKRGQDVALRCDPISGHVSLYWYRQALGQGPEFLTYFNYEAQQDKSGLPNDRFSAERPEGSISTLTIQRTEQRDSAMYRCASSLGGALNTEAFFGQGTRLTVV.

The chain combines TRBV28 with TRBJ2-2; maybe TRBD2 (6 bases). The CDR3 is 16 residues long. Germline values: CDR1 MDHEN, CDR2 SYDVKM. V gave up 3 bases and J gave up 5 bases, with 16 bases separating them. In nucleotides, the CDR3 is TGTGCCAGCAGTTTCCCCCGGGGGTGGGCGACCGGGGAGCTGTTTTTT. Translating it yields CASSFPRGWATGELFF.

This chain links TRBV18 with TRBJ1-1, with TRBD1 as a possible D gene (5 bases). The CDR3 covers 15 residues. V dropped 2 bases and J dropped 3 bases, with 13 bases sitting between them. Germline assignment: CDR1 KGHSH and CDR2 LQKENI. The CDR3 is CASSPNEGLDTEAFF. For the CDR3, the DNA is TGTGCCAGCTCACCAAATGAGGGGCTCGACACTGAAGCTTTCTTT. The full variable domain, completed using reference TRBV18 and TRBJ1-1, is NAGVMQNPRHLVRRRGQEARLRCSPMKGHSHVYWYRQLPEEGLKFMVYLQKENIIDESGMPKERFSAEFPKEGPSILRIQQVVRGDSAAYFCASSPNEGLDTEAFFGQGTRLTVV.

The chain has TRBV19 and TRBJ2-5; D possibly corresponds to TRBD2 (6 bases). Germline CDR1 LNHDA, CDR2 SQIVND (reference sequence). The CDR3 runs to 12 residues. V gave up 9 bases and J gave up 5 bases, with 13 bases separating them. CDR3 in DNA: TGTGCCAGCGGCCCCCGGGGGGAGACCCAGTACTTC. Translated: CASGPRGETQYF.

The chain links TRBV6-6 to TRBJ2-7, with no clear D. CDR1 MNHNY and CDR2 SVGAGI come from the germline V gene (reference sequence). This CDR3 has 11 residues. V was trimmed by 8 bases and J by 4 bases, leaving 9 bases between them. The CDR3 DNA reads TGTGCCAGCCGGGCCATGTACGAGCAGTACTTC. It specifies CASRAMYEQYF.

This clone was counted only a few times. CDR3 amino acids: CASSLFGSDNSPLHF. For the CDR3, the DNA is TGTGCCAGCAGCTTATTTGGGTCAGATAATTCACCCCTCCACTTT. The gene calls are TRBV7-2 and TRBJ1-6; D remains ambiguous. This CDR3 contains 15 residues. V was trimmed by 2 bases and J by 5 bases, leaving 10 bases between them. From germline, CDR1 is SGHTA and CDR2 FQGNSA.

The chain is built from TRBV6-5 and TRBJ1-5, with D perhaps TRBD1 (6 bases). CDR1 MNHEY and CDR2 SVGAGI come from the germline V gene. The CDR3 spans 15 residues. Trimming cost V 5 bases and J 0 bases, with 11 bases left between them. The DNA of the CDR3 is TGTGCCAGCAGTAGGGGGGCCGGTAGCAATCAGCCCCAGCATTTT. This codes for CASSRGAGSNQPQHF.

The chain carries TRBV18 and TRBJ1-1; D gene ambiguous. Germline CDR1 reads KGHSH; CDR2 reads LQKENI. The germline V and J ends were trimmed by 3 bases and 5 bases, with 7 bases remaining between them. The length of the CDR3 is 12 residues. The CDR3 DNA reads TGTGCCAGCTCACCGACAAGAACTGAAGCTTTCTTT. Encoded protein: CASSPTRTEAFF. Filled out from reference TRBV18 and TRBJ1-1, the complete variable domain reads NAGVMQNPRHLVRRRGQEARLRCSPMKGHSHVYWYRQLPEEGLKFMVYLQKENIIDESGMPKERFSAEFPKEGPSILRIQQVVRGDSAAYFCASSPTRTEAFFGQGTRLTVV.

V usage is TRBV7-2 and J usage is TRBJ2-2; tentative D call: TRBD1 (5 bases). V was pared by 7 bases and J by 6 bases, with 15 bases between. CDR1 is SGHTA, CDR2 FQGNSA, per germline. The CDR3 sequence is 14 residues long. CDR3 residues: CASTGAGWAGELFF. CDR3 DNA: TGTGCCAGCACTGGGGCCGGTTGGGCCGGGGAGCTGTTTTTT.

The chain links TRBV18 to TRBJ1-2; D perhaps matches TRBD1 (5 bases). This CDR3 has 15 amino acids. Germline CDR1 is KGHSH and CDR2 is LQKENI. V gave up 1 base and J gave up 5 bases, with 14 bases separating them. The CDR3 here is CASSPRRGASYGYTF. The DNA of the CDR3 is TGTGCCAGCTCACCACGACGGGGCGCGAGTTATGGCTACACCTTC. Together with reference TRBV18 and TRBJ1-2, the CDR3 gives the full variable domain: NAGVMQNPRHLVRRRGQEARLRCSPMKGHSHVYWYRQLPEEGLKFMVYLQKENIIDESGMPKERFSAEFPKEGPSILRIQQVVRGDSAAYFCASSPRRGASYGYTFGSGTRLTVV.

The chain is built from TRBV28 and TRBJ2-7; D might be TRBD1 or TRBD2, each matching 6 bases. CDR1 and CDR2 (germline): MDHEN, SYDVKM. The ends were cut back, 6 bases at V and 2 bases at J, with 14 bases in the middle. The CDR3 is 14 amino acids. CDR3: CASSQGWGAYEQYF. CDR3 in DNA: TGTGCCAGCAGCCAGGGGTGGGGGGCCTACGAGCAGTACTTC.

A single count supports this clone. The chain is built from TRBV5-5 and TRBJ2-5; D not resolved. Deletions cut 0 bases from V and 7 bases from J, with 13 bases between. The CDR3 consists of 14 residues. Looked up from germline, CDR1 is SGHKS and CDR2 is YYEKEE (reference sequence). CDR3 coding DNA: TGTGCCAGCAGCTTGGCCCAGGCGCCAGGGACCCAGTACTTC. This sequence encodes CASSLAQAPGTQYF. The entire variable domain, with the rest obtained from reference TRBV5-5 and TRBJ2-5, is as follows: DAGVTQSPTHLIKTRGQQVTLRCSPISGHKSVSWYQQVLGQGPQFIFQYYEKEERGRGNFPDRFSARQFPNYSSELNVNALLLGDSALYLCASSLAQAPGTQYFGPGTRLLVL.

V usage is TRBV27 and J usage is TRBJ1-1; possibly TRBD1 for D (6 bases). The CDR3 has 14 amino acids. CDR1 MNHEY and CDR2 SMNVEV come from the germline V gene (reference sequence). V shed 5 bases and J shed 7 bases, with 17 bases lying between them. CDR3 protein: CASSPGGQRREAFF. The CDR3, as DNA: TGTGCCAGCAGTCCCGGAGGACAGCGCCGTGAAGCTTTCTTT.

This clone was detected only once. CDR3 region: CASSPGTRGDTQYF. CDR3 in DNA: TGTGCCAGCAGTCCCGGGACCCGGGGAGATACGCAGTATTTT. The chain is built from TRBV28 and TRBJ2-3; D tentatively fits TRBD1 or TRBD2 (5 bases each). There are 14 residues in the CDR3. Deletions cut 5 bases from V and 5 bases from J, with 14 bases between. In germline, CDR1 is MDHEN, CDR2 SYDVKM.

J is TRBJ1-1 and V is TRBV7-9; 7 nucleotides agree with TRBD1. V trimming: 4 bases; J trimming: 6 bases; junction bases outside the gene matches: 11. This CDR3 region has 15 residues. The germline V gene has CDR1 SEHNR and CDR2 FQNEAQ (reference sequence). CDR3 amino acids: CASSWGPRGQAEAFF. The CDR3 nucleotides are TGTGCCAGCAGCTGGGGTCCTAGGGGGCAGGCTGAAGCTTTCTTT.

The chain links TRBV28 to TRBJ2-3; perhaps D is TRBD1 or TRBD2 (5 bases each). Germline lookup yields CDR1 MDHEN and CDR2 SYDVKM. V was cut by 1 base and J by 5 bases, with 13 bases left in between. The CDR3 loop spans 15 amino acids. CDR3 nucleotides: TGTGCCAGCAGTTTATCCGGGGCCGGGGAAGATACGCAGTATTTT. Encoded protein: CASSLSGAGEDTQYF. Complete variable domain (other parts from reference TRBV28 and TRBJ2-3): DVKVTQSSRYLVKRTGEKVFLECVQDMDHENMFWYRQDPGLGLRLIYFSYDVKMKEKGDIPEGYSVSREKKERFSLILESASTNQTSMYLCASSLSGAGEDTQYFGPGTRLTVL.

The chain combines TRBV7-8 with TRBJ1-5; D not certain. There are 13 residues in the CDR3. The V and J ends lost 1 base and 9 bases respectively, with 10 bases between them. Germline CDR1 is SGHVS and CDR2 is FQNEAQ. CDR3 residues: CASSLEGGRPQHF. As DNA, the CDR3 is TGTGCCAGCAGCTTAGAAGGTGGGAGGCCCCAGCATTTT.

The chain couples TRBV7-3 to TRBJ2-1; D is undetermined. The CDR3 has 13 residues. V lost 2 bases and J lost 6, with 8 bases in between. Germline V gene lookup returns CDR1 SGHTA and CDR2 FQGTGA. CDR3 DNA: TGTGCCAGCAGCTTAGTGAAGGGCAATGAGCAGTTCTTC. It translates to CASSLVKGNEQFF.

The rearrangement links TRBV28 to TRBJ2-5; possible D gene TRBD1, 6 bases. Looked up from germline, CDR1 is MDHEN and CDR2 is SYDVKM. The CDR3 runs 14 residues. V was pared by 6 bases and J by 1 base, with 12 bases between. The CDR3 loop is CASSLQGRQETQYF. CDR3 in DNA: TGTGCCAGCAGCCTACAGGGCCGCCAAGAGACCCAGTACTTC.